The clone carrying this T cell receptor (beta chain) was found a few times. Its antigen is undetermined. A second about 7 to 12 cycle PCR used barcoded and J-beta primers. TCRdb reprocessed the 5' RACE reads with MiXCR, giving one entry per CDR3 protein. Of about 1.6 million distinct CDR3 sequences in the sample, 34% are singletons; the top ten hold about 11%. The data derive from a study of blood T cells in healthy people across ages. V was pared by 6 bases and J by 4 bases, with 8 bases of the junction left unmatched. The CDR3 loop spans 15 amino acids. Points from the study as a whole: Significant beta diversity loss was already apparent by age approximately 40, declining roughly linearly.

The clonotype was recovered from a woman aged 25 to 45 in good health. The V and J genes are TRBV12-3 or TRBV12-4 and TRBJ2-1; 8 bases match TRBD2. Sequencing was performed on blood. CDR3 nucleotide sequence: TGTGCCAGCAGCCTCCCCGGGGGGGGTTACAATGAGCAGTTCTTC. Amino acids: CASSLPGGGYNEQFF.